These T cell receptor beta chains were read from a single sample in a study of OX40 agonist ivuxolimab in advanced cancers. Sequencing used immunoSEQ multiplex PCR; TCRdb keeps in-frame clones, though not all of them. Of about 34,000 clones in the sample, roughly 91% are singletons; the top ten hold around 4%. The specimen was CD4+ or CD8+ T cells sorted from blood, collected in a trial of the OX40 agonist ivuxolimab. The receptors were gathered from an adult with an advanced solid tumor such as melanoma, head and neck, liver or kidney cancer. Each CDR3 is given with its conserved first and last residue. The D gene is left open where the match is weak. Size is stated for part of the rows, as once, few or many counts, or as a class when the clone is expanded.

once	TRBV4-1	.	TRBJ2-7	CASSQLPGQVRGEQYF	TGCGCCAGCAGCCAATTACCGGGGCAGGTCAGGGGCGAGCAGTACTTC
.	TRBV11-2	.	TRBJ2-3	CASSLDPGADTQYF	TGTGCCAGCAGCTTAGATCCGGGAGCAGATACGCAGTATTTT
.	TRBV7-2	TRBD1	TRBJ2-1	CASSSPGTGGPYNEQFF	TGTGCCAGCAGCTCTCCCGGGACAGGGGGACCCTACAATGAGCAGTTCTTC
.	TRBV19	.	TRBJ1-1	CASSIARNTEAFF	TGTGCCAGTAGTATAGCGCGGAACACTGAAGCTTTCTTT
.	TRBV10-3	.	TRBJ2-7	CAIRRDDHEQYF	TGTGCCATCAGAAGGGACGACCACGAGCAGTACTTC
.	TRBV6-1	.	TRBJ1-5	CASTGSRGEPQHF	TGTGCCAGCACAGGTAGCAGGGGAGAGCCCCAGCATTTT
.	TRBV18	.	TRBJ2-1	CASSPEGLAYNEQFF	TGTGCCAGCTCACCAGAAGGTTTGGCTTACAATGAGCAGTTCTTC
.	TRBV5-1	.	TRBJ1-2	CASSLGLTRDHGYTF	TGCGCCAGCAGCTTGGGGCTCACTCGAGACCATGGCTACACCTTC
.	TRBV5-5	.	TRBJ2-3	CASSLSPRPPSTDTQYF	TGTGCCAGCAGCTTGTCGCCCCGGCCCCCTAGCACAGATACGCAGTATTTT
.	TRBV9	TRBD1	TRBJ1-2	CASSDTGTANYGYTF	TGTGCCAGCAGCGATACCGGGACAGCTAACTATGGCTACACCTTC
.	TRBV5-1	.	TRBJ2-7	CASSPGSGAPIEQYF	TGCGCCAGCAGCCCAGGGTCAGGGGCCCCCATCGAGCAGTACTTC
.	TRBV5-5	TRBD1	TRBJ1-6	CASSTWDRVGVPLHF	TGTGCCAGCAGCACCTGGGACAGGGTTGGGGTGCCCCTCCACTTT
.	TRBV10-2	.	TRBJ2-7	CASSEVEYEQYF	TGCGCCAGCAGTGAGGTAGAGTACGAGCAGTACTTC
.	TRBV6-1	.	TRBJ2-7	CASSAVRGMYEQYF	TGTGCCAGCAGTGCTGTGAGAGGCATGTACGAGCAGTACTTC
.	TRBV28	TRBD2	TRBJ2-3	CASSSHSGGTTGAQYF	TGTGCCAGCAGTTCCCATAGCGGGGGGACCACGGGAGCGCAGTATTTT
.	TRBV19	.	TRBJ2-7	CAVGASLNYEQYF	TGTGCCGTCGGGGCCAGCCTGAACTACGAGCAGTACTTC
.	TRBV5-1	TRBD2	TRBJ2-1	CASRGIGLAGLNEQFF	TGCGCCAGCCGAGGGATTGGGCTAGCGGGGCTCAATGAGCAGTTCTTC
.	TRBV28	.	TRBJ1-1	CASSKMGPRGAFF	TGTGCCAGCAGCAAAATGGGCCCTCGAGGCGCTTTCTTT
.	TRBV5-6	TRBD1	TRBJ2-1	CASSLSGGSYNEQFF	TGTGCCAGCAGCTTATCAGGGGGCTCCTACAATGAGCAGTTCTTC
.	TRBV5-6	.	TRBJ1-1	CASSWGLVNTEAFF	TGTGCCAGCAGCTGGGGACTTGTGAACACTGAAGCTTTCTTT
.	TRBV19	.	TRBJ1-1	CAAGGDTEAFF	TGTGCCGCGGGGGGGGACACTGAAGCTTTCTTT
.	TRBV7-2	.	TRBJ1-1	CASSLGGGLNTEAFF	TGTGCCAGCAGCTTAGGAGGAGGGTTGAACACTGAAGCTTTCTTT
.	TRBV19	TRBD2	TRBJ2-3	CASSTGSGRRDTQYF	TGTGCCAGTAGTACCGGTAGCGGGAGGAGAGATACGCAGTATTTT
.	TRBV6-6	TRBD1	TRBJ1-1	CASSRDRGMNTEAFF	TGTGCCAGCAGTCGGGACAGGGGAATGAACACTGAAGCTTTCTTT
.	TRBV7-2	TRBD2	TRBJ2-5	CASSPGTSGQETQYF	TGTGCCAGCAGCCCGGGGACTAGCGGGCAAGAGACCCAGTACTTC
.	TRBV30	TRBD1	TRBJ2-7	CAWRGQREQYF	TGTGCCTGGAGGGGACAGCGCGAGCAGTACTTC
.	TRBV19	TRBD1	TRBJ1-1	CASSPGTGGSTEAFF	TGTGCCAGTAGTCCTGGGACAGGGGGATCCACTGAAGCTTTCTTT
.	TRBV7-2	.	TRBJ1-6	CASSLGLSYNSPLHF	TGTGCCAGCAGCTTGGGTCTCTCCTATAATTCACCCCTCCACTTT
.	TRBV11-2	.	TRBJ1-6	CASSKTGGQNSPLHF	TGTGCCAGCAGCAAAACGGGGGGGCAGAATTCACCCCTCCACTTT
.	TRBV10-3	.	TRBJ1-2	CAISDGDGYTF	TGTGCCATCAGCGACGGAGATGGCTACACCTTC
.	TRBV19	TRBD1	TRBJ1-1	CASRGARTGEGPAFF	TGTGCCAGTAGAGGAGCCCGGACAGGGGAGGGTCCAGCTTTCTTT
.	TRBV19	.	TRBJ2-2	CASAGTLNTGELFF	TGTGCCAGCGCCGGGACACTCAACACCGGGGAGCTGTTTTTT
.	TRBV4-2	.	TRBJ2-7	CASSQETAMGHEQYF	TGTGCCAGCAGCCAAGAAACGGCCATGGGGCACGAGCAGTACTTC
.	TRBV5-1	.	TRBJ1-1	CASSPDRPNTEAFF	TGCGCCAGCAGCCCCGATCGGCCCAACACTGAAGCTTTCTTT
.	TRBV7-6	.	TRBJ1-3	CASSQSSSGNTIYF	TGTGCCAGCAGCCAGAGTAGCTCTGGAAACACCATATATTTT
once	TRBV4-3	TRBD2	TRBJ2-1	CASSQDLDYPAGVNEQFF	TGCGCCAGCAGCCAAGATCTGGACTATCCAGCGGGGGTCAATGAGCAGTTCTTC
.	TRBV15	.	TRBJ2-5	CATSTTQETQYF	TGTGCCACCAGCACGACCCAGGAGACCCAGTACTTC
.	TRBV7-9	.	TRBJ2-5	CASSQRLGQVETQYF	TGTGCCAGCAGCCAGAGACTGGGGCAGGTGGAGACCCAGTACTTC
.	TRBV6-6	.	TRBJ2-1	CASSTLPHNEQFF	TGTGCCAGCAGCACATTACCTCACAATGAGCAGTTCTTC
.	TRBV28	.	TRBJ2-7	CASSTGTLTREQYF	TGTGCCAGCAGTACGGGGACGCTCACACGCGAGCAGTACTTC
.	TRBV14	.	TRBJ1-6	CASSQDGLVGSPLHF	TGTGCCAGCAGCCAAGATGGGCTTGTGGGATCACCCCTCCACTTT
.	TRBV11-3	TRBD1	TRBJ2-6	CASSSGQDPPGANVLTF	TGTGCCAGCAGCTCCGGACAGGACCCCCCCGGGGCCAACGTCCTGACTTTC
.	TRBV9	TRBD2	TRBJ2-3	CASRRGEGSTDTQYF	TGTGCCAGCCGCCGTGGGGAGGGGAGCACAGATACGCAGTATTTT
.	TRBV18	.	TRBJ1-3	CASSRGRSGNTIYF	TGTGCCAGCTCACGAGGACGCTCTGGAAACACCATATATTTT
.	TRBV6-5	TRBD2	TRBJ2-5	CASRGLAGVETQYF	TGTGCCAGCCGGGGACTAGCGGGGGTAGAGACCCAGTACTTC
.	TRBV28	.	TRBJ2-5	CASSFLQGQETQYF	TGTGCCAGCAGTTTCTTGCAGGGACAAGAGACCCAGTACTTC
.	TRBV10-1	TRBD2	TRBJ2-3	CASSGREAGGRDTQYF	TGCGCCAGCAGTGGCCGGGAAGCGGGAGGGAGGGATACGCAGTATTTT
once	TRBV7-2	TRBD1	TRBJ2-2	CASSQQGAAGELFF	TGTGCCAGCAGTCAACAGGGGGCGGCCGGGGAGCTGTTTTTT
.	TRBV6-1	.	TRBJ1-2	CASSEGSGNNYGYTF	TGTGCCAGCAGTGAAGGGTCGGGAAATAACTATGGCTACACCTTC
.	TRBV28	.	TRBJ2-7	CASSLGAVSSYEQYF	TGTGCCAGCAGTTTAGGGGCGGTAAGCTCCTACGAGCAGTACTTC
.	TRBV30	.	TRBJ2-5	CAWDTGMAKTQYF	TGTGCCTGGGACACAGGGATGGCAAAGACCCAGTACTTC
.	TRBV11-3	.	TRBJ2-2	CASSPGGASGLSAGELFF	TGTGCCAGCAGCCCTGGGGGGGCTAGCGGCCTCTCCGCCGGGGAGCTGTTTTTT